The sequence of this TCR beta chain was determined in a study of blood T cell repertoires in COVID-19. Germline loops: CDR1 SEHNR, CDR2 FQNEAQ (reference sequence). The junction had 7 bases not matched to a gene; V was cut back by 5 bases and J by 4 bases. The CDR3 runs 14 residues. In the source study's methods: Using reference gene primer amplification, nucleated cell counts were estimated. Clones were sequenced by immunoSEQ multiplex PCR, and TCRdb holds only the in-frame ones, with some missing. D and trimming come from the DNA, and the V and J calls and clone size come from that table. Of 100,000 to 150,000 clones listed, 85% to 90% were seen once; the top ten hold 25% to 30%.

This sequence was found in a woman in her seventies with acute or convalescent COVID-19. The chain links TRBV7-9 to TRBJ1-1; 7 bases are a match to TRBD1. The specimen was peripheral blood. CDR3 in DNA: TGTGCCAGCAGCACGACAGGGAGTGGCACTGAAGCTTTCTTT. Translated, it gives CASSTTGSGTEAFF.